This paragraph covers one T cell receptor beta chain sequence. Its antigen is currently unknown. This sample was taken from a study of PD-1 blockade in classical Hodgkin lymphoma. Time point denoted: cycle 4 day 1 (C4D1), after 6 weeks of nivolumab. Exposure to brentuximab vedotin varied, and each patient had relapsed following autologous stem cell transplantation. Best response was recorded as complete response, partial response or progressive disease. Data came from immunoSEQ multiplex PCR; TCRdb stores just in-frame clones and leaves some out. The sample yields roughly 100,000 clones, about 92% seen once. Findings and caveats of the study: In CD4+ cells, TCR diversity went up significantly by C4D1, but in CD8+ cells it did not. Baseline diversity was lower in partial responders and progressors than complete responders.

The receptor's source is a human donor with classical Hodgkin lymphoma. The sample was peripheral blood mononuclear cells (PBMCs), taken before the fourth cycle of nivolumab.

The CDR3 bases are TGCAGCGTTGCCGGGGGGGCCGACTACGAGCAGTACTTC. Protein: CSVAGGADYEQYF. This chain connects TRBV29-1 to TRBJ2-7, with 8 bases that match TRBD2. Trimming cost V 4 bases and J 3 bases; bases outside gene matches: 5. The CDR3 contains 13 residues. The germline V gene encodes CDR1 SQVTM and CDR2 ANQGSEA.